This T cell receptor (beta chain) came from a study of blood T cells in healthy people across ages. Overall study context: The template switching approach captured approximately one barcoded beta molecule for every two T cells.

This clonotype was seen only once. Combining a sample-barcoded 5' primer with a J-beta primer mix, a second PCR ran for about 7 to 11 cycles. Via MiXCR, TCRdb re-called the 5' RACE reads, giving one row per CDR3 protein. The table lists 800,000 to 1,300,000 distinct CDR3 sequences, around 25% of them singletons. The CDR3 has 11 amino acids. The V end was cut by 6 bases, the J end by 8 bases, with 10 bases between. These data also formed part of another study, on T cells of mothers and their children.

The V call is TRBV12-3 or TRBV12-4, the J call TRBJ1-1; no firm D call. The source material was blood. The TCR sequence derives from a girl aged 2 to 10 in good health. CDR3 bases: TGTGCCAGCAGCCCGCACGCAGAAGCTTTCTTT. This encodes CASSPHAEAFF.